This T cell receptor (beta chain) was profiled in a study of blood T cell repertoires in COVID-19. Study-level background: The samples span acute and convalescent COVID-19 from the United States, Italy and Spain. T cells, B-cell-depleted T cells, or PBMCs supplied cDNA or gDNA.

CDR1 PRHDT and CDR2 FYEKMQ come from the germline V gene (reference sequence). V lost 5 bases and J 0 bases, leaving 11 bases between the germline ends. There are 15 residues in the CDR3. As processed by the authors: Amplified reference gene primers provided the basis for estimating nucleated cell counts. Only in-frame clones appear in the TCRdb table, and some are missing; sequencing was by immunoSEQ multiplex PCR. That table gives V, J and clone size, and the DNA gave D and trimming. The sample contains roughly 96,000 clones, 82% of which appear only once. The rearrangement links TRBV13 to TRBJ1-3, with D unclear. This receptor was taken from a man older than 75 with acute or convalescent COVID-19. Sequencing input: peripheral blood. CDR3: CASSKPSGSGNTIYF. CDR3 nucleotide sequence: TGTGCCAGCAGCAAACCCAGTGGCTCTGGAAACACCATATATTTT.